The 21 T cell receptor beta chains below were found in one sample sequenced in a study of blood T cell repertoires in COVID-19. Clones were sequenced by immunoSEQ multiplex PCR, and TCRdb holds only the in-frame ones, with some missing. Here the sample spans 250,000 to 300,000 clones, approximately 83% being singletons. Material: PBMCs or T cells enriched from blood (not recorded which). The receptors stem from a woman in her forties or fifties who had recovered from COVID-19.

This chain joins TRBV2 and TRBJ2-7; D may be TRBD2 (6 bases). This CDR3 contains 15 residues. The V end was cut by 4 bases, the J end by 3 bases, with 16 bases between. Germline V gene sequence: CDR1 SNHLY, CDR2 FYNNEI. For the CDR3, the DNA is TGTGCCAGCAGTGCTCCGGGACTTCCCCTCTACGAGCAGTACTTC. Its protein product is CASSAPGLPLYEQYF.

This chain uses TRBV6-5 with TRBJ1-3; 8 nucleotides agree with TRBD1. The CDR3 length is 13 residues. From germline, CDR1 is MNHEY and CDR2 SVGAGI. J gave up 4 bases and V 7 bases, and 3 bases lay outside the gene matches. The CDR3 DNA follows: TGTGCCAGCACCGGGGACAGGGGAAACACCATATATTTT. As protein: CASTGDRGNTIYF.

The chain links TRBV6-4 to TRBJ2-7; 9 positions agree with TRBD2. V trimming: 8 bases; J trimming: 6 bases; junction bases outside the gene matches: 11. Germline lookup yields CDR1 MRHNA and CDR2 SNTAGT. The CDR3 has 14 residues. The chain's CDR3 is CASPKLAGEFEQYF. The CDR3 coding sequence is TGTGCCAGCCCGAAATTAGCGGGAGAATTCGAGCAGTACTTC.

This CDR3 reads CASSVQGSEAFF. Written as DNA, the CDR3 is TGTGCCAGCAGCGTACAGGGGTCTGAAGCTTTCTTT. The V call is TRBV3-1 (or the pseudogene TRBV3-2), the J call TRBJ1-1; 7 positions match TRBD1. The CDR3 loop spans 12 amino acids. The germline V gene has CDR1 LGHDT and CDR2 YNNKEL (reference sequence). Trimming at V came to 5 bases and at J to 6 bases, leaving 3 bases not matched to a gene.

This clone occurred a few times. The V and J genes are TRBV6-5 and TRBJ2-7, with D possibly TRBD2 on 6 matching bases. In germline, CDR1 is MNHEY, CDR2 SVGAGI. V was cut by 8 bases and J by 0 bases, with 14 bases left in between. This CDR3 has 14 amino acids. This CDR3 reads CASSSIGGSYEQYF. CDR3 coding DNA: TGTGCCAGCTCTTCGATCGGGGGCTCCTACGAGCAGTACTTC.

This chain connects TRBV27 to TRBJ2-5; 8 bases are a match to TRBD2. The CDR3 is 15 residues long. Germline trimming cut 6 bases from V and 2 bases from J; bases unmatched to any gene: 8. Per germline, CDR1 MNHEY and CDR2 SMNVEV (reference sequence). The CDR3 bases are TGTGCCAGCAGCGGACTAGCTGGGGGTCAAGAGACCCAGTACTTC. Its protein product is CASSGLAGGQETQYF.

The gene calls are TRBV5-1 and TRBJ2-2, with a weak D call TRBD2 (5 bases). Germline CDR1 is SGHRS and CDR2 is YFSETQ. This CDR3 region has 17 residues. V lost 4 bases, J lost 3 bases, and 19 bases lay in between. CDR3 sequence: CASSPGGFGRDTGELFF. In DNA, the CDR3 is TGCGCCAGCAGCCCCGGCGGGTTCGGCAGAGACACCGGGGAGCTGTTTTTT.

V usage is TRBV28 and J usage is TRBJ1-2; D is possibly TRBD1 (6 bases). From germline, CDR1 is MDHEN and CDR2 SYDVKM. Trimming removed 6 bases at V and 6 bases at J, with 8 bases between. The CDR3 length is 11 residues. DNA for the CDR3: TGTGCCAGCAGCAGGACAGATGGCTACACCTTC. Protein product: CASSRTDGYTF.

The chain has TRBV5-4 and TRBJ2-3; D is perhaps TRBD2 (7 bases). V lost 6 bases and J 2 bases, leaving 16 bases between the germline ends. Per the germline V gene, CDR1 is SGHNT and CDR2 is YYREEE (reference sequence). The CDR3 spans 15 residues. In DNA, the CDR3 is TGTGCCAGCAAGGGGGGGGAGGGCCACACAGATACGCAGTATTTT. Translating gives CASKGGEGHTDTQYF.

The J gene is TRBJ2-1, the V gene TRBV18, with TRBD2 identical over 11 bases. The trim removed 1 base at V and 4 bases at J, leaving 6 bases unmatched. Looked up from germline, CDR1 is KGHSH and CDR2 is LQKENI. This CDR3 is 17 amino acids long. The CDR3 is CASSPREGLADYNEQFF. CDR3 sequence (DNA): TGTGCCAGCTCACCACGGGAGGGACTAGCGGATTACAATGAGCAGTTCTTC.

V and J are TRBV3-1 (or the pseudogene TRBV3-2) and TRBJ1-1; 10 bases are shared with TRBD1. Germline V CDR1 and CDR2: LGHDT, YNNKEL (reference sequence). V lost 7 bases, J lost 6 bases, and 8 bases stayed unmatched. The CDR3 spans 14 residues. The DNA of the CDR3 is TGTGCCAGCACCTTCGGACAGGGGGTTTCTGAAGCTTTCTTT. This gives the protein CASTFGQGVSEAFF.

The genes are TRBV6-5 and TRBJ2-1, with D possibly TRBD1 on 6 matching bases. V lost 7 bases to trimming and J lost 2 bases, with 12 bases between them. The CDR3 consists of 14 residues. The germline CDR1 and CDR2 sequences are MNHEY and SVGAGI. The CDR3 sequence is CASTEQGPYNEQFF. The CDR3 nucleotides read TGTGCCAGCACCGAACAGGGACCCTACAATGAGCAGTTCTTC.

This clone was counted ten times or more. This sample also contains other DNA sequences that code for the same CDR3. This chain uses TRBV3-1 (or the pseudogene TRBV3-2) with TRBJ2-7; the D is unclear. Trimming took 4 bases from V and 3 from J, leaving 7 bases between them. From germline, CDR1 is LGHDT and CDR2 YNNKEL (reference sequence). The CDR3 is made up of 12 amino acids. The CDR3 region is CASSRSSYEQYF. The CDR3, as DNA: TGTGCCAGCAGCCGTAGCAGCTACGAGCAGTACTTC.

This clone was counted only a few times. J is TRBJ2-7 and V is TRBV28; D not certain. The CDR3 totals 14 residues. Trimming cost V 4 bases and J 5 bases, with 15 bases left between them. The V gene's germline CDR1 is MDHEN and CDR2 SYDVKM. CDR3 in amino acids: CASSSPGESHEQYF. CDR3 nucleotides: TGTGCCAGCAGTTCCCCCGGTGAGTCCCACGAGCAGTACTTC.

This chain uses TRBV10-3 with TRBJ2-3, with a weak D call TRBD2 (5 bases). The CDR3 is made up of 15 amino acids. Looked up from germline, CDR1 is ENHRY and CDR2 is SYGVKD. Trimming took 2 bases from V and 4 from J, leaving 13 bases between them. CDR3: CAISEGSSRSDTQYF. CDR3 bases: TGTGCCATCAGTGAGGGTTCTAGCCGGTCAGATACGCAGTATTTT.

The chain couples TRBV28 to TRBJ1-4; weak D call: TRBD1 (5 bases). The V end was cut by 8 bases, the J end by 6 bases, with 13 bases between. The germline gives CDR1 MDHEN, CDR2 SYDVKM. The CDR3 totals 13 residues. The CDR3 loop is CASFQWGDEKLFF. The CDR3 DNA sequence: TGTGCCAGCTTTCAGTGGGGGGATGAAAAACTGTTTTTT.

Only a few counts were recorded for this clone. The V call is TRBV6-5, the J call TRBJ1-1; weak D call: TRBD1 (5 bases). CDR3 length equals 13 residues. Germline V gene data show CDR1 as MNHEY and CDR2 as SVGAGI. Between the trimmed V and J ends, which lost 2 bases and 4 bases, there was a span of 8 bases. The CDR3 reads CASSYGGSTEAFF. In nucleotides, the CDR3 is TGTGCCAGCAGTTACGGGGGGAGCACTGAAGCTTTCTTT.

The J gene is TRBJ1-1, the V gene TRBV7-3; no clear D. V lost 2 bases and J lost 0, with 4 bases in between. There are 13 residues in the CDR3. CDR1 and CDR2 from the germline V gene are SGHTA and FQGTGA. The CDR3 DNA follows: TGTGCCAGCAGCTTACAGATGAACACTGAAGCTTTCTTT. Residues: CASSLQMNTEAFF.

The genes are TRBV5-1 and TRBJ2-5, with TRBD1 matching 7 bases. The V and J ends lost 3 bases and 0 bases, in that order; junction bases with no gene match: 2. CDR1 SGHRS and CDR2 YFSETQ come from the germline V gene. The CDR3 is 14 amino acids. The CDR3 protein is CASSSGQYQETQYF. The CDR3 DNA reads TGCGCCAGCAGCTCGGGACAGTACCAAGAGACCCAGTACTTC.

This rearrangement joins TRBV7-3 to TRBJ2-1; TRBD2 agrees at 7 bases. The ends lost 1 base at V and 0 bases at J; junction bases unmatched: 3. The germline V gene encodes CDR1 SGHTA and CDR2 FQGTGA. This CDR3 region has 16 residues. The CDR3 nucleotides are TGTGCCAGCAGCTTAAGCCGGACTAGCTCCTACAATGAGCAGTTCTTC. Amino acid sequence: CASSLSRTSSYNEQFF. The full variable domain, in which reference TRBV7-3 and TRBJ2-1 provide the parts outside the CDR3, is GAGVSQTPSNKVTEKGKYVELRCDPISGHTALYWYRQSLGQGPEFLIYFQGTGAADDSGLPNDRFFAVRPEGSVSTLKIQRTERGDSAVYLCASSLSRTSSYNEQFFGPGTRLTVL.

The rearrangement uses TRBV3-1 (or the pseudogene TRBV3-2) and TRBJ2-7; 13 bases map to TRBD2. CDR3 length: 16 amino acids. The junction had 7 bases not matched to a gene; V was cut back by 4 bases and J by 4 bases. The germline gives CDR1 LGHDT, CDR2 YNNKEL (reference sequence). CDR3 loop: CASSLEGLAGVYEQYF. CDR3 coding DNA: TGTGCCAGCAGCCTAGAAGGACTAGCGGGAGTATACGAGCAGTACTTC.